The entry below gives a single TCR beta chain sequence along with its context. These data are taken from a study of blood T cell repertoires in COVID-19. Study overall: COVID-19 samples from acute and convalescent phases originated in the United States, Italy and Spain. In each case, the material was cDNA or gDNA derived from T cells, B-cell-depleted T cells, or PBMCs.

This CDR3 spans 14 amino acids. Between the trimmed V and J ends, which lost 4 bases and 5 bases, there was a span of 13 bases. CDR1 KGHSH and CDR2 LQKENI come from the germline V gene. Per the authors' pipeline: Researchers report that nucleated cell counts were estimated from reference gene primer amplification. Profiled with immunoSEQ multiplex PCR; TCRdb holds only in-frame clones, not every one. The V and J calls and clone size come from that table; D and trimming were worked out from the DNA. The sample records some 49,000 clones, 85% being singletons. The V and J genes are TRBV18 and TRBJ2-3, with a tentative D call TRBD1 (6 bases). The receptor comes from a human donor in a cohort sampled during active COVID-19. Sequenced sample: peripheral blood. This CDR3 is CASSLRTEQDTQYF. The CDR3 DNA reads as TGTGCCAGCTCACTCCGGACAGAACAAGATACGCAGTATTTT. Complete variable domain (other parts from reference TRBV18 and TRBJ2-3): NAGVMQNPRHLVRRRGQEARLRCSPMKGHSHVYWYRQLPEEGLKFMVYLQKENIIDESGMPKERFSAEFPKEGPSILRIQQVVRGDSAAYFCASSLRTEQDTQYFGPGTRLTVL.